This TCR beta chain stems from a study of blood T cells in healthy people across ages. Study-wide points: Per-million-T-cell TCR beta diversity fell roughly linearly with age. Whereas aged donors had fewer naive CD4+ cells, long-lived donors had more of them and higher diversity. Diversity was estimated from one million T cells, and these estimates were considered underestimates.

CDR3 length: 17 amino acids. CDR1 and CDR2 (germline): MNHNS, SASEGT. The trim removed 8 bases at V and 0 bases at J, leaving 9 bases unmatched. The authors ran a second PCR of about 7 to 12 cycles using a sample-barcoded 5' primer and a J-beta primer mix. TCRdb passed the 5' RACE reads through MiXCR, listing each CDR3 protein once. The table records 600,000 to 800,000 distinct CDR3 sequences, under 65% of them present only once. This clonotype was detected ten times or more. The target antigen is unknown. The sequenced sample was blood. This TCR was sampled from a woman aged 80 or over in good health. The chain is built from TRBV6-1 and TRBJ2-3, with 12 bases lining up with TRBD2. In nucleotides, the CDR3 is TGTGCCAGCGAGACTAGCGGGAGCGAAACTAGCACAGATACGCAGTATTTT. This sequence encodes CASETSGSETSTDTQYF.